The entry below describes one T cell receptor (beta chain). This sample stems from a study of blood T cell repertoires in COVID-19. In the study overall: Some COVID-19 samples were acute and others convalescent; all came from the United States, Italy and Spain. T cells, B-cell-depleted T cells, or PBMCs supplied cDNA or gDNA.

Per the original methods: Estimation of nucleated cell counts was performed using reference gene primer amplification. TCRdb's table, derived via immunoSEQ multiplex PCR, lists solely in-frame clones and lacks some. That table furnishes V, J and clone size, whereas the DNA furnished D and trimming. The sample lists under 200,000 clones, 88% seen once, with roughly 6% in the top ten. Sequences were obtained from peripheral blood. The clonotype comes from a man aged 40-49 years with active or convalescent COVID-19.

CDR3 sequence (DNA): TGTGCCAGTACCGGGACAGGGGGAGGGGAGCTGTTTTTT. It yields the protein CASTGTGGGELFF. This chain links TRBV12-3 or TRBV12-4 with TRBJ2-2, with 11 positions matching TRBD1. The CDR3 extends over 13 amino acids. After removal of 9 bases from V and 8 bases from J, the junction contained 5 bases not matched to a gene.